This TCR beta chain was recovered during a study of Tregs in tolerant kidney transplant recipients. About the study: Related graft donors supplied nonmyeloablative bone marrow transplants, and mixed chimerism was transient.

Unstimulated Tregs (CD4+CD25+CD127-) and CD4+CD25- non-Tregs were sorted from PBMCs. Data came from immunoSEQ multiplex PCR; TCRdb stores just in-frame clones and leaves some out. The sample shows around 98,000 clones, roughly 93% of them seen only once. This clonotype originated in a human donor who received a combined kidney and bone marrow transplant. The sequencing here drew on CD4+ T cells from blood, taken before the transplant.

CDR3: CASSLRGAGGGNTGELFF. The CDR3 coding sequence is TGCGCCAGCAGCCTAAGGGGGGCGGGAGGCGGCAACACCGGGGAGCTGTTTTTT. The genes are TRBV4-1 and TRBJ2-2, with TRBD2 matching 8 bases. The V gene end was trimmed by 4 bases and the J gene end by 2 bases; junction bases not matched to a gene: 12. Germline CDR1 reads MGHRA; CDR2 reads YSYEKL. This CDR3 is 18 amino acids long.